This T cell receptor (beta chain) is drawn from a study of early T cells in non-severe SARS-CoV-2 infection. The wider study: The chains were unpaired, and the sequenced material was bulk RNA from unsorted whole blood. General study points: Matching against VDJdb likely underestimated virus-specific expansions, favoring anti-spike CD8.

Individual cDNA molecules each received unique molecular identifiers attached to them. TCRdb redid the calling of the 5' RACE reads with MiXCR, one entry per CDR3 protein. The profile shows 100,000 to 120,000 distinct CDR3 sequences, 10% to 15% of them singletons. This clonotype was seen many times. The antigen is unknown. The V end was cut by 0 bases, the J end by 3 bases, with 9 bases between. The germline CDR1 and CDR2 sequences are SGDLS and YYNGEE. This CDR3 is 15 amino acids long. The chain joins TRBV9 to TRBJ2-2; TRBD1 is a possible D gene (6 bases). This receptor was identified in an adult who was a healthcare worker with PCR-confirmed SARS-CoV-2 infection or an uninfected control (not recorded which). The sequenced sample was whole blood, obtained at baseline. The CDR3 region is CASSVGGGDTGELFF. The CDR3, as DNA: TGTGCCAGCAGCGTAGGTGGGGGCGACACCGGGGAGCTGTTTTTT.